The present entry profiles one T cell receptor beta chain with its context. What it binds is not known. This CDR3 is also generated by other DNA sequences in the sample. The V end was cut by 1 base, the J end by 5 bases, with 6 bases between. Per germline, CDR1 SEHNR and CDR2 FQNEAQ (reference sequence). The CDR3 contains 12 residues. The data are from a study of shared clonotypes between healthy human individuals. Study details: Per donor, three plates held CD4 naive cells, three held CD4 memory, two held CD8 naive and one held CD8 memory. Study-level findings and limits: Clonotype sharing across donors was expected to vary with sequencing depth. Larger estimated richness was generally seen in naive subsets than in memory subsets. Clonotype sharing across a few donors was observed for around 5% of naive CD4 clonotypes.

Repertoires were generated with immunoSEQ multiplex PCR, while TCRdb's copy carries only in-frame clones and drops some. The sample carries some 700,000 clones, about nine tenths recorded once. The rearrangement joins TRBV7-9 to TRBJ2-7; D might be TRBD1 or TRBD2, each matching 5 bases. The specimen sequenced was memory CD8+ T cells from PBMCs. Subset denoted: CD45RO+ cells pooled with CCR7-negative TemRA cells. The source of this sequence is a man between 18 and 29 years old in good health. Some clones in this sample may be carry-over from other donors' samples. CDR3 in DNA: TGTGCCAGCAGCTTAGGAGGGGACGAGCAGTACTTC. Translated: CASSLGGDEQYF.